The rows below give T cell receptor beta chains drawn from one sample of a study of T cell responses to AZD1222 COVID-19 vaccine. Sequenced by immunoSEQ multiplex PCR; TCRdb stores in-frame clones only, minus some. The sample carries about 140,000 clones, more than 90% recorded once. The material was peripheral blood, obtained on day 0 of AZD1222 vaccination. The receptors originated from an adult in good health. CDR3s include the opening cysteine and the closing phenylalanine or tryptophan. The D gene is left open where the match is weak. Clone sizes are given selectively: once, few, many, or a class where the clone is expanded.

>NA|TRBJ2-7|TRBV24-1|NA
TGTGCCACCAGTGATGAGGGCACCCGCTCCTACGAGCAGTACTTC
CATSDEGTRSYEQYF
>NA|TRBJ2-2|TRBV14|TRBD2
TGTGCCAGCAGCCAAGAAAGAACTAGCGGGGGAGTGCTGTTTTTT
CASSQERTSGGVLFF
>NA|TRBJ1-2|TRBV20-1|NA
TGCAGTGCTAGTGCGGGGGCGCTCGACTATGGCTACACCTTC
CSASAGALDYGYTF
>NA|TRBJ1-1|TRBV28|NA
TGTGCCAGCAGTTTACTGATTGGCAGGAACACTGAAGCTTTCTTT
CASSLLIGRNTEAFF
>NA|TRBJ2-6|TRBV28|TRBD1
TGTGCCAGCAGGCCTCTACAGGGGCTCTCTGGGGCCAACGTCCTGACTTTC
CASRPLQGLSGANVLTF
>NA|TRBJ2-7|TRBV11-2|NA
TGTGCCAGCAGCTCCCTCTCCCTTAGCGAGCAGTACTTC
CASSSLSLSEQYF
>NA|TRBJ2-7|TRBV7-9|NA
TGTGCCAGCAGCTCATCCGGGACGGACTACTACGAGCAGTACTTC
CASSSSGTDYYEQYF
>NA|TRBJ2-7|TRBV24-1|NA
TGTGCCACCAGTGATTCGATCGAGCAGTACTTC
CATSDSIEQYF
>NA|TRBJ2-5|TRBV5-8|NA
TGTGCCAGCAGCTTCACACAGAGACAAGAGACCCAGTACTTC
CASSFTQRQETQYF
>NA|TRBJ2-1|TRBV28|TRBD2
TGTGCCAGCACTAGCGGGGGGGTCTCCTACAATGAGCAGTTCTTC
CASTSGGVSYNEQFF
>NA|TRBJ2-7|TRBV27|TRBD1
TGTGCCAGCAGCCTAACAGGGGTGGGCGAGCAGTACTTC
CASSLTGVGEQYF
>NA|TRBJ2-5|TRBV11-2|NA
TGTGCCAGCAGCTTTACAGCGACTGTTCAAGAGACCCAGTACTTC
CASSFTATVQETQYF
>NA|TRBJ2-2|TRBV7-2|NA
TGTGCCAGCAGCCCATGGGGCGGTAACACCGGGGAGCTGTTTTTT
CASSPWGGNTGELFF
>NA|TRBJ1-2|TRBV28|TRBD1
TGTGCCAGCAGTCCGGGACAGGACTATGGCTACACCTTC
CASSPGQDYGYTF
>once|TRBJ1-5|TRBV7-8|NA
TGTGCCAGCAGCGACATCTCAGATCAGCCCCAGCATTTT
CASSDISDQPQHF
>NA|TRBJ2-2|TRBV12-5|TRBD1
TGTGCTAGTGGTTTGGTACTAGGGACAGGGAACACCGGGGAGCTGTTTTTT
CASGLVLGTGNTGELFF